The T cell receptor beta chain under discussion was sequenced for a study of long-term antiretroviral therapy in people with HIV. Whole-study results and caveats: The blood, collected between 2004 and 2017, was possibly taken under older ART regimens. Information pertaining to ART adherence, viral resistance or therapeutic modifications was not obtained. Clonal expansions arising prior to ART prevailed in the repertoire at every time point.

With V trimmed by 4 bases and J by 1 base, 7 bases remained unmatched. Germline V CDR1 and CDR2: SGHRS, YFSETQ. CDR3 length: 17 amino acids. An immunoSEQ assay, version v3.0, was performed at survey level. Sequencing was performed with immunoSEQ multiplex PCR; in TCRdb, only in-frame clones are kept and a portion is missing. The sample has about 35,000 clones; about three quarters are singletons. About this clone itself: Its specificity is unknown.

This sequence joins TRBV5-1 and TRBJ2-5; 13 bases agree with TRBD2. This sequence originates from a woman between 45 and 60 years old with HIV. The sample consisted of unsorted PBMCs, taken 2 years after starting antiretroviral therapy. CDR3 sequence (DNA): TGCGCCAGCAGCCTCCTTGGACTAGCGGGGGCCCAAGAGACCCAGTACTTC. It encodes CASSLLGLAGAQETQYF.